This T cell receptor beta chain originates from a study of blood T cells in healthy people across ages. A minimum of 5 micrograms of total RNA was extracted per sample. This CDR3 spans 13 amino acids. V was shortened by 4 bases and J by 8 bases, with 12 bases between the two germline ends. The V gene's germline CDR1 is LGHNA and CDR2 YNFKEQ. For the second PCR, which ran for about 7 to 11 cycles, a sample-barcoded 5' primer and a J-beta primer mix were used. A 12-random-nucleotide template-switch adaptor tagged each cDNA molecule. TCRdb re-analysed the 5' RACE reads in MiXCR, keeping a single row per CDR3 protein. The table has 1.5 million to 2 million distinct CDR3 sequences, less than 50% seen once. For this clonotype: The antigen is unknown.

Regarding the study as a whole: What prevented conclusive comparison of naive and antigen-experienced cells was that PBMCs were unsorted.

The specimen sequenced was blood. The TCR originated in a woman between 35 and 50 years old in good health. V and J are TRBV4-2 and TRBJ2-1; D is ambiguous. The CDR3 DNA reads as TGTGCCAGCAGCCTAAAGGGATGGGATGAGCAGTTCTTC. Translated: CASSLKGWDEQFF.